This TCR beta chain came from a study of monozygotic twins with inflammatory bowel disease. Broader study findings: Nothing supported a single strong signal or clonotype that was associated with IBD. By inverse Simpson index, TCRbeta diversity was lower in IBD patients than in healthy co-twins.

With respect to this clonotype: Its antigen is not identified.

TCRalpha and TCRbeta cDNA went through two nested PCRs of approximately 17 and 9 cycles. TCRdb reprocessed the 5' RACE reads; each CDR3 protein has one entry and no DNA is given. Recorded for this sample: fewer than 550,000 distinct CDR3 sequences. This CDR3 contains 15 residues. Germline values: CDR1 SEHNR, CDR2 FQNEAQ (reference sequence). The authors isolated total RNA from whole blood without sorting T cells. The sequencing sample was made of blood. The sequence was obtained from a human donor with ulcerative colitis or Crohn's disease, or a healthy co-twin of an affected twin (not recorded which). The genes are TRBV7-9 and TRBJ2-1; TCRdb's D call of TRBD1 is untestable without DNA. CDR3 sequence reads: CASRPSGSTGGEQFF.